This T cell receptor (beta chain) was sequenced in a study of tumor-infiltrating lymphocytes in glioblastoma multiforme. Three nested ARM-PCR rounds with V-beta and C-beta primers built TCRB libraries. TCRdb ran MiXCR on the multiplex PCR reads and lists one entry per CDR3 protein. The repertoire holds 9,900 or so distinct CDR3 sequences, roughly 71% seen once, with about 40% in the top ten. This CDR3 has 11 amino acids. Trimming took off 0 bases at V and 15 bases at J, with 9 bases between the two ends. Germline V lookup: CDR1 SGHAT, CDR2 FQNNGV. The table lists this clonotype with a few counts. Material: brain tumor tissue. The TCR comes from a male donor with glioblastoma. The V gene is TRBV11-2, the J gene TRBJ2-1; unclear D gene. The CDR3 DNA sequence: TGTGCCAGCAGCTTAGAGACCACGGGGTTCTTC. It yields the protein CASSLETTGFF. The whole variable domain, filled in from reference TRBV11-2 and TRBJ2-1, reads EAGVAQSPRYKIIEKRQSVAFWCNPISGHATLYWYQQILGQGPKLLIQFQNNGVVDDSQLPKDRFSAERLKGVDSTLKIQPAKLEDSAVYLCASSLETTGFFGPGTRLTVL.